A single T cell receptor (beta chain) is shown here with its context. Its antigen is as yet unknown. The germline gives CDR1 MNHEY, CDR2 SMNVEV (reference sequence). The CDR3 contains 15 residues. Trimming at V came to 6 bases and at J to 1 base, leaving 5 bases not matched to a gene. Treatment in this sample: oral pan-JAK inhibitor, 5-10 mg twice daily. Collected material from alopecia areata patients comprised lesional scalp punch biopsies and peripheral blood. The source of the sample is a study of CD8+ T cells in alopecia areata. Study information: Percentage of affected scalp area was the basis on which treated patients' severity was scored. Regarding the study as a whole: The study found higher clonality in lesional than normal scalp, especially in alopecia totalis/universalis. Many expanded lesional clones stayed in scalp and blood while on tofacitinib.

RNA was extracted and reverse transcribed into cDNA as the sequencing template. The method was immunoSEQ multiplex PCR; TCRdb's version includes in-frame clones alone and lacks a portion of them. The sample lists fewer than 250,000 clones, roughly 44% occurring once. Specimen: CD4+ T cells sorted from blood, collected around week 36, from a patient treated with tofacitinib. The chain uses TRBV27 and TRBJ2-5; TRBD2 matches at 10 bases. The sequence was collected from a human donor with alopecia areata. The CDR3 coding sequence is TGTGCCAGCAGACAAGCGGGAGGGCCCCAAGAGACCCAGTACTTC. Its translation: CASRQAGGPQETQYF.